The entry below describes one TCR beta chain. This entry belongs to a study of blood T cell repertoires in COVID-19. Turning to the study itself: Both acute and convalescent COVID-19 samples were obtained from the United States, Italy and Spain. PBMCs, B-cell-depleted T cells, or T cells provided the cDNA or gDNA that made up the material.

Original processing notes: Amplification of reference gene primers provided the estimated nucleated cell counts. Here immunoSEQ multiplex PCR was the method, and the copy in TCRdb shows in-frame clones only, minus some. V, J and clone size derive from that table, while D and trimming were established from the DNA sequence. Of 270,000 or so clones in the sample, approximately 91% were seen once. CDR1 SGHVS and CDR2 FNYEAQ come from the germline V gene. V gave up 1 base and J gave up 7 bases, with 12 bases separating them. The CDR3 has 14 amino acids. The chain recombines TRBV7-6 with TRBJ2-3, with D tentatively TRBD2 (6 bases). The source of this sequence is a woman in her thirties or forties who had recovered from COVID-19. The sequencing input was peripheral blood. CDR3 region: CASSLETGVYTQYF. Written as DNA, the CDR3 is TGTGCCAGCAGCTTAGAAACGGGGGTGTATACGCAGTATTTT.